These T cell receptor beta chains were read from a single sample in a study of Graves' ophthalmopathy and Graves' hyperthyroidism. TCRdb re-derived calls from the multiplex PCR reads in MiXCR, one entry per CDR3 protein. Counted here are around 1,200,000 distinct CDR3 sequences, around a third occurring once; the ten biggest clones make up approximately 10%. Sequencing used peripheral blood or thyroid tissue (not recorded which). These receptors originate from an adult man with Graves' hyperthyroidism. CDR3s include the opening cysteine and the closing phenylalanine or tryptophan.

v_call: TRBV19; cdr3_aa: CASSIVGSVNTGELLF
v_call: TRBV10-2; cdr3_aa: CASRQGLRRTEAFF
v_call: TRBV7-9; cdr3_aa: CASSFLSGSTEAFF
v_call: TRBV7-2; cdr3_aa: CASSFTGDRRVGYTF
v_call: TRBV7-8; cdr3_aa: CASRHGGDGSPLHF
v_call: TRBV29-1; cdr3_aa: CSVENLVSVDTQYF
v_call: TRBV11-2; cdr3_aa: CASSEVGWTTAYEQYF
v_call: TRBV25-1; cdr3_aa: CAGSDSPGADTQYF
v_call: TRBV25-1; cdr3_aa: CASSLAGPQEAQYF
v_call: TRBV9; cdr3_aa: CASSGGTGNQPQHF
v_call: TRBV7-2; cdr3_aa: CASSLVQPGTGELFF
v_call: TRBV28; cdr3_aa: CASSFGQENTEAFF
v_call: TRBV5-6; cdr3_aa: CASSSGTDEHLYGYTF
v_call: TRBV7-2; cdr3_aa: CTSSFDGNSYEQYF
v_call: TRBV7-9; cdr3_aa: CASRLGGTGTGYTF
v_call: TRBV7-9; cdr3_aa: CASSLGLISGGQETQYF
v_call: TRBV11-1; cdr3_aa: CASSLERGGRTDTQYF
v_call: TRBV10-3; cdr3_aa: CAIRTKKDTEAFF
v_call: TRBV9; cdr3_aa: CASSLGDSGSEAFF
v_call: TRBV29-1; cdr3_aa: CSAMTDARYGYTF
v_call: TRBV14; cdr3_aa: CASSQGGAGIEQYF
v_call: TRBV28; cdr3_aa: CASSLPGTVNTGELFF
v_call: TRBV19; cdr3_aa: CASSMADRGLFF
v_call: TRBV6-1; cdr3_aa: CASGSGPNQPQHF
v_call: TRBV11-2; cdr3_aa: CASTPIRGAEAFF
v_call: TRBV9; cdr3_aa: CASSVEIGGYTF
v_call: TRBV25-1; cdr3_aa: CASSELNRRNTIYF
v_call: TRBV10-3; cdr3_aa: CAIGGGPQDQYF
v_call: TRBV20-1; cdr3_aa: CSASPKLAAIQETQYF
v_call: TRBV5-1; cdr3_aa: CASSDGQRINTEAFF
v_call: TRBV2; cdr3_aa: CASSGVAGRVYEQYF
v_call: TRBV5-1; cdr3_aa: CASSLGQPGTAYEQYF
v_call: TRBV7-9; cdr3_aa: CASSHGTGEKLFF
v_call: TRBV24-1; cdr3_aa: CATSDASVGLDEQYF
v_call: TRBV10-2; cdr3_aa: CASSAGQNNNSPLHF
v_call: TRBV29-1; cdr3_aa: CSVEDPRGGYEQYF
v_call: TRBV7-8; cdr3_aa: CASSLVLGQNTGELFF
v_call: TRBV7-6; cdr3_aa: CASSLEGGMSQPQHF
v_call: TRBV11-2; cdr3_aa: CASSLTRASPPQHF
v_call: TRBV2; cdr3_aa: CASGPGQGIQETQYF
v_call: TRBV2; cdr3_aa: CASKPGTDYNSPLHF
v_call: TRBV7-9; cdr3_aa: CASIPMGGQTQYF
v_call: TRBV20-1; cdr3_aa: CSARGGRQPSYEQYF
v_call: TRBV7-2; cdr3_aa: CASSLGRGIFGNTIYF
v_call: TRBV6-5; cdr3_aa: CASSFSANYGYTF
v_call: TRBV4-3; cdr3_aa: CASSQSSGRDFEQYF
v_call: TRBV5-1; cdr3_aa: CASSGLGTGEQYF
v_call: TRBV28; cdr3_aa: CASSLRGQGDGYTF
v_call: TRBV15; cdr3_aa: CATSRDRGSYNSPLHF
v_call: TRBV24-1; cdr3_aa: CATSSRRTGFSYEQYF
v_call: TRBV11-2; cdr3_aa: CASSLGGWTLRGIHLHF
v_call: TRBV20-1; cdr3_aa: CSASKGRDRIEQYF
v_call: TRBV6-6; cdr3_aa: CASSYLRIQPQHF
v_call: TRBV7-2; cdr3_aa: CASSSRQNYGYTF
v_call: TRBV10-3; cdr3_aa: CAIAQGEDNSPLHF
v_call: TRBV20-1; cdr3_aa: CSARADGDGTGYGYTF